The 19 T cell receptor beta chains reported below all come from one sample, sequenced in a study of T cells in women clearing cervical HPV infection. TCRdb's table, derived via immunoSEQ multiplex PCR, lists solely in-frame clones and lacks some. Across tens of thousands of clones, the top ten clones capture 3% to 3.5% of the sample. Specimen: blood buffy coat. Receptor source: a woman between 18 and 69 years old with a cervical HPV16 infection that either progressed to CIN3+ or cleared (not recorded which).

Comments on this clone: The read ends 3 residues shy of where the CDR3 ends; the end is completed using the germline J gene. The chain recombines TRBV19 with TRBJ2-4; TRBD1 matches 8 bases. Germline-derived CDR1 and CDR2 are LNHDA and SQIVND (reference sequence). This CDR3 has 18 residues. The CDR3 bases that were read are TGTGCCAGTAGTATAGTCTTTCTTTCAGGGGGCGCATTGAAAGGT. Translating gives CASSIVFLSGGALKG. The full CDR3 reads CASSIVFLSGGALKGQYF.

About this clone: The read stops 3 residues short of the end of the CDR3; the missing end is completed from the germline J gene. This chain connects TRBV5-1 to TRBJ1-1; 9 bases are shared with TRBD1. J lost 4 bases, V lost 2 bases, and 6 bases had no gene match. The V gene's germline CDR1 is SGHRS and CDR2 YFSETQ. The CDR3 totals 15 residues. The sequenced part of the CDR3 DNA is TGCGCCAGCAGCTTAGTGGGACAGGGAAGCACTGAA. Protein product: CASSLVGQGSTE. The full CDR3 is CASSLVGQGSTEAFF.

With respect to this clone: The CDR3 extends 3 residues past the end of the read, so its final part is completed from the germline J gene. The gene calls are TRBV7-2 and TRBJ1-1; a possible D gene is TRBD1 (6 bases). The CDR3 is 14 amino acids. Germline values: CDR1 SGHTA, CDR2 FQGNSA. The sequenced CDR3 bases are TGTGCCAGCAGCGGAAGGTGGGGCCGGGGGGCA. Amino acids: CASSGRWGRGA. The CDR3 in its entirety is CASSGRWGRGAAFF.

As for this clone: Coverage ceases 3 residues before the CDR3 finishes, and the germline J gene fills in the end. This chain links TRBV19 with TRBJ1-5, with D tentatively TRBD1 (6 bases). CDR3 length: 17 residues. V was shortened by 6 bases and J by 6 bases, with 24 bases between the two germline ends. Germline CDR1 LNHDA, CDR2 SQIVND (reference sequence). The sequenced part of the CDR3 DNA is TGTGCCAGTAGCGTTATAGGCGGGCAGGCGGGGGCTCAGCCC. It yields the protein CASSVIGGQAGAQP. The complete CDR3 protein is CASSVIGGQAGAQPQHF.

Notes on this clone: The CDR3 is cut off 3 residues early in the read; its end comes from the germline J gene. The chain carries TRBV7-3 and TRBJ2-1, with 11 bases lining up with TRBD1. The germline V gene has CDR1 SGHTA and CDR2 FQGTGA. J was trimmed by 6 bases and V by 5 bases; bases with no gene match: 6. The CDR3 extends over 15 amino acids. CDR3 loop: CASSQQDRGLNEQFF. The sequenced CDR3 bases are TGTGCCAGCAGCCAACAGGACAGGGGGCTCAATGAG.

The CDR3 sequence is CASSRTGMNSPLHF. CDR3 DNA, as far as it was read: TGTGCCAGCTCTAGGACAGGGATGAATTCACCC. V usage is TRBV2 and J usage is TRBJ1-6; 8 bases map to TRBD1. Sequencing ends 3 residues short of the CDR3 end; the germline J gene provides the rest. J was trimmed by 7 bases and V by 8 bases; bases with no gene match: 7. The CDR3 extends over 14 amino acids. From germline, CDR1 is SNHLY and CDR2 FYNNEI.

In the case of this clone: The CDR3 goes on 3 residues after the read ends, and that part is filled in from the germline J gene. This chain uses TRBV30 with TRBJ1-5; D unresolved. The CDR3 is 15 residues long. CDR1 and CDR2 from the germline V gene are GTSNPN and SVGIG (reference sequence). V lost 3 bases to trimming and J lost 4 bases, with 16 bases between them. The sequenced CDR3 bases are TGTGCCTGGAGCCCGGACCGCGGGGTAAATCAGCCC. It specifies CAWSPDRGVNQP. The full CDR3 protein reads CAWSPDRGVNQPQHF.

Partial CDR3 DNA: TGTGCCAGTAGTAGCGACAGGGTATCC. Protein: CASSSDRVS. The whole CDR3 sequence reads CASSSDRVSYTF. This chain uses TRBV19 with TRBJ1-2; TRBD1 agrees at 7 bases. The read gets to within 3 residues of the CDR3 end, and the germline J gene fills in the rest. Germline V lookup: CDR1 LNHDA, CDR2 SQIVND (reference sequence). The CDR3 consists of 12 residues.

On this clone itself: The CDR3 extends 3 residues past the end of the read, so its final part is completed from the germline J gene. The chain combines TRBV20-1 with TRBJ1-5; a weak D match, TRBD1 (6 bases). V was cut by 4 bases and J by 1 base, with 20 bases left in between. Germline CDR1 is DFQATT and CDR2 is SNEGSKA (reference sequence). The CDR3 spans 17 residues. CDR3 DNA, as far as it was read: TGCAGTGCTACCCCTTTTGTGGGGGCTCCCAGCAATCAGCCC. The encoded protein is CSATPFVGAPSNQP. The whole CDR3 protein reads CSATPFVGAPSNQPQHF.

Details on this clone: One junction end does not reproduce the germline sequence, and a read error may be involved. The CDR3 goes on 3 residues after the read ends, and that part is filled in from the germline J gene. This sample also contains other DNA sequences that code for the same CDR3. The chain carries TRBV4-2 and TRBJ1-3, with D perhaps matching TRBD1 (5 bases). The CDR3 has 17 amino acids. The germline V gene has CDR1 LGHNA and CDR2 YNFKEQ. The CDR3 bases that were read are TGTGCCAGCAGCCCAATTGCCAGGGAAGGATCTGGAAACACA. Protein: CASSPIAREGSGNT. The whole CDR3 is CASSPIAREGSGNTIYF.

Notes on this clone: The CDR3 end falls 3 residues outside the read, so it is completed with the germline J gene. This chain uses TRBV9 with TRBJ1-4; perhaps TRBD1 as D (5 bases). Germline assignment: CDR1 SGDLS and CDR2 YYNGEE. This CDR3 region has 14 residues. Trimming took 4 bases from V and 3 from J, leaving 10 bases between them. CDR3: CASSFDSSNEKLFF. The covered CDR3 bases are TGTGCCAGCAGCTTTGACAGTTCTAATGAAAAA. Looking up the rest from reference TRBV9 and TRBJ1-4 gives the full variable domain: DSGVTQTPKHLITATGQRVTLRCSPRSGDLSVYWYQQSLDQGLQFLIQYYNGEERAKGNILERFSAQQFPDLHSELNLSSLELGDSALYFCASSFDSSNEKLFFGSGTQLSVL.

Turning to this clone: The read gets to within 3 residues of the CDR3 end, and the germline J gene fills in the rest. The V call is TRBV19, the J call TRBJ1-5, with 7 bases matching TRBD1. Germline CDR1 LNHDA, CDR2 SQIVND (reference sequence). The CDR3 covers 13 residues. Unmatched junction bases numbered 7, after V lost 6 bases and J lost 8 bases. CDR3 DNA (partial): TGTGCCAGTAGCTTGGACAGGATGGAGCCC. This translates into CASSLDRMEP. The full CDR3 protein reads CASSLDRMEPQHF.

With regard to this clone: Read data end 3 residues before the CDR3 end; the end is taken from the germline J gene. The chain joins TRBV20-1 to TRBJ2-5; 7 nucleotides line up with TRBD2. Germline V CDR1 and CDR2: DFQATT, SNEGSKA (reference sequence). The CDR3 length is 15 residues. The trim removed 3 bases at V and 1 base at J, leaving 8 bases unmatched. The CDR3 sequence is CSASVTASGQETQYF. CDR3 bases read: TGCAGTGCTAGTGTCACGGCTAGCGGCCAAGAGACC.

About this clone itself: The sequence runs out 3 residues before the end of the CDR3; the remainder is reconstructed from the germline J gene. The rearrangement joins TRBV11-3 to TRBJ2-1, with D maybe TRBD1 (5 bases). Trimming cost V 2 bases and J 5 bases, with 13 bases left between them. CDR1 SGHNT and CDR2 YENEEA come from the germline V gene. The CDR3 extends over 15 amino acids. Partial CDR3 DNA: TGTGCCAGCAGCTTATTCTTCCGACAGAACAATGAG. Amino acids: CASSLFFRQNNE. In full, the CDR3 is CASSLFFRQNNEQFF.

Points on this clone: The CDR3 end is not reached by the read, which stops 3 residues before it; the germline J gene fills it in. This chain joins TRBV10-3 and TRBJ2-2; perhaps TRBD1 as D (6 bases). There are 14 residues in the CDR3. The germline V gene encodes CDR1 ENHRY and CDR2 SYGVKD. V dropped 4 bases and J dropped 6 bases, with 12 bases sitting between them. CDR3 DNA, as far as it was read: TGTGCCATCAGTGGACAGGTGGGGGCCGGGGAG. This encodes CAISGQVGAGE. The CDR3 in full is CAISGQVGAGELFF.

A word on this clone: The sequenced fragment ends 3 residues before the CDR3 boundary, so the rest is inferred from the germline J gene. The chain has TRBV2 and TRBJ2-3; D could derive from TRBD1 or TRBD2 (5 bases each). CDR1 SNHLY and CDR2 FYNNEI come from the germline V gene. The CDR3 covers 14 residues. The CDR3 sequence is CASSGRAVGETQYF. The sequenced CDR3 bases are TGTGCCAGCAGTGGTAGGGCAGTAGGGGAGACG.

Concerning this clone: The CDR3 is cut off 3 residues early in the read; its end comes from the germline J gene. J is TRBJ2-7 and V is TRBV27; D perhaps matches TRBD1 (7 bases). The CDR3 has 14 amino acids. Germline CDR1 reads MNHEY; CDR2 reads SMNVEV (reference sequence). V was clipped by 1 base and J by 5 bases, with 12 bases between them. This chain's CDR3 is CASSLFPRGDEQYF. The covered CDR3 bases are TGTGCCAGCAGTTTATTCCCCAGGGGGGACGAG.

As to this clone: At one of its ends the junction is not consistent with the germline gene, which may arise from a read error. The read ends 3 residues early relative to the CDR3; the germline J gene fills the gap. The chain couples TRBV2 to TRBJ1-4; perhaps TRBD1 as D (6 bases). The germline gives CDR1 SNHLY, CDR2 FYNNEI. The CDR3 sequence is 14 residues long. The CDR3 bases that were read are TGTGCCGGCAGGAAAGACAGGTTTAATGGAAAA. The encoded protein is CAGRKDRFNGK. The CDR3 reads in full as CAGRKDRFNGKLFF. Together with reference TRBV2 and TRBJ1-4, the CDR3 gives the full variable domain: EPEVTQTPSHQVTQMGQEVILRCVPISNHLYFYWYRQILGQKVEFLVSFYNNEISEKSEIFDDQFSVERPDGSNFTLKIRSTKLEDSAMYFCAGRKDRFNGKLFFGSGTQLSVL.

The sequenced part of the CDR3 DNA is TGTGCCAGCAGTGTCCCGACGGGCACTGAA. This encodes CASSVPTGTE. The entire CDR3 protein reads CASSVPTGTEAFF. The rearrangement links TRBV2 to TRBJ1-1; D gene unclear. The read ends 3 residues shy of where the CDR3 ends; the end is completed using the germline J gene. The length of the CDR3 is 13 residues. Germline values: CDR1 SNHLY, CDR2 FYNNEI. V lost 4 bases, J lost 4 bases, and 10 bases lay in between.